The 3 T cell receptor beta chains below come from one sample, sequenced in a study of T-cell reconstitution after alpha-beta-depleted transplantation in children. Unique molecular identifiers were built into the TCRbeta library. Using its own MiXCR run on the PCR reads, TCRdb lists one record per CDR3 protein. Of some 500,000 distinct CDR3 sequences listed, about 18% are singletons. The sample in question was PBMCs from the stem cell graft donor, obtained from the stem cell graft. The receptors here all came from a human donor who donated a stem cell graft to a child with acute lymphoblastic leukemia.

The rearrangement uses TRBV4-1 and TRBJ2-1; D is unclear. Germline assignment: CDR1 MGHRA and CDR2 YSYEKL. The CDR3 is 18 residues long. Trimming took off 3 bases at V and 0 bases at J, with 18 bases between the two ends. The CDR3, as DNA: TGCGCCAGCAGCCAGGTCGCCCGCGCCGACGGCTCCTACAATGAGCAGTTCTTC. This translates into CASSQVARADGSYNEQFF.

The CDR3 here is CASSVDGLEGVGKETQYF. DNA of the CDR3: TGTGCCAGCAGCGTAGATGGGCTCGAGGGAGTTGGAAAAGAGACCCAGTACTTC. The J gene is TRBJ2-5, the V gene TRBV9, with D perhaps TRBD2 (5 bases). V lost 0 bases and J lost 3, with 21 bases in between. The length of the CDR3 is 18 residues. Germline CDR1 is SGDLS and CDR2 is YYNGEE.

The chain links TRBV24-1 to TRBJ2-1; D unclear. Trimming stripped 6 bases from V and 3 bases from J, with 23 bases between. The CDR3 is 18 residues long. Per germline, CDR1 KGHDR and CDR2 SFDVKD. The DNA of the CDR3 is TGTGCCACCAGTCGGAGAAGTAAAGCCCACCTAGACTACAATGAGCAGTTCTTC. Protein: CATSRRSKAHLDYNEQFF.